The rows below give T cell receptor beta chains drawn from one sample of a study of blood T cell repertoires in COVID-19. Clones were read by immunoSEQ multiplex PCR, and TCRdb kept only the in-frame ones, dropping some. The table records some 150,000 clones, 84% of them present only once. The specimen sequenced was peripheral blood. These receptors were taken from a woman between 50 and 59 years old in a cohort sampled during active or convalescent COVID-19. Both conserved end residues are part of each CDR3. Each record gives: J gene, V gene, clone size, D gene, CDR3 length, CDR3 DNA, CDR3 protein. A D gene is named only where the DNA matches it firmly. Clone size is given for some rows only: seen once, a few or many times, or a class if the clone is expanded.

TRBJ1-1 TRBV4-1 . . 12 TGCGCCAGCAGCCCTATGGGCAGTGGGGCTTTCTTT CASSPMGSGAFF
TRBJ2-5 TRBV19 few . 13 TGTGCCAGTAGTATGGGGGGGCTGGAGACCCAGTACTTC CASSMGGLETQYF
TRBJ2-7 TRBV7-3 . . 15 TGTGCCAGCAGCCCCCAGGGGGGCCTTTCCGACGAGCAGTACTTC CASSPQGGLSDEQYF
TRBJ2-7 TRBV9 . TRBD2 14 TGTGCCAGCAGCGCTGGCGGGAGCTCCTACGAGCAGTACTTC CASSAGGSSYEQYF
TRBJ1-4 TRBV5-4 . . 16 TGTGCCAGCAGCTTCTCCGGGACAACAGGCTATGAAAAACTGTTTTTT CASSFSGTTGYEKLFF
TRBJ1-5 TRBV19 . TRBD1 16 TGTGCCAGTAGTATGGAGACAGGGGGCAGCAATCAGCCCCAGCATTTT CASSMETGGSNQPQHF
TRBJ1-1 TRBV5-1 once TRBD1 15 TGCGCCAGCAGCCTACAGGGGGCCAGGAACACTGAAGCTTTCTTT CASSLQGARNTEAFF
TRBJ2-2 TRBV7-2 . TRBD2 15 TGTGCCAGCAGCCCTCCGGGACTACGATCCGGGGAGCTGTTTTTT CASSPPGLRSGELFF
TRBJ2-2 TRBV24-1 few . 13 TGTGCCACCAGTGATTTGCGGGTCGGGGAGCTGTTTTTT CATSDLRVGELFF
TRBJ2-4 TRBV7-9 . TRBD1 15 TGTGCCAGCAGCAGGGAGACAGGGTTGGTAAACATTCAGTACTTC CASSRETGLVNIQYF
TRBJ1-1 TRBV4-1 . TRBD1 15 TGCGCCAGCAGCCCGCGGGACAGGTTGAACACTGAAGCTTTCTTT CASSPRDRLNTEAFF
TRBJ1-1 TRBV30 . . 13 TGTGCCTGGAGCGCACAGGGACCCACTGAAGCTTTCTTT CAWSAQGPTEAFF
TRBJ2-1 TRBV4-1 few TRBD1 15 TGCGCCAGCAGCCCCCCGGACAGGGAAAACAATGAGCAGTTCTTC CASSPPDRENNEQFF
TRBJ1-2 TRBV12-3/TRBV12-4 . . 11 TGTGCCAGCAGCAACGGGTATGGCTACACCTTC CASSNGYGYTF
TRBJ2-7 TRBV3-1/TRBV3-2 . TRBD1 14 TGTGCCAGCAGCCAAGATGAGACAGGGAGAGAGCAGTACTTC CASSQDETGREQYF
TRBJ2-6 TRBV19 . . 15 TGTGCCAGTAAAGGACTCGCCTCTGGGGCCAACGTCCTGACTTTC CASKGLASGANVLTF
TRBJ1-6 TRBV7-4 . . 15 TGTGCCAGCAGCTTTTTTAGCTCCTATAATTCACCCCTCCACTTT CASSFFSSYNSPLHF
TRBJ1-1 TRBV4-1 few TRBD1 15 TGCGCCAGCAGCCAAGTCAGGGGGGTGAACACTGAAGCTTTCTTT CASSQVRGVNTEAFF
TRBJ2-1 TRBV30 . TRBD1 14 TGTGCCTGGAGTGTGGGACAGGGTAACGGGTGGCAGTTCTTC CAWSVGQGNGWQFF
TRBJ1-3 TRBV30 few . 14 TGTGCCACCATACCACACCGCTCTGGAAACACCATATATTTT CATIPHRSGNTIYF
TRBJ2-7 TRBV23-1 . TRBD1 15 TGCGCCCTTTCTTCGGACAGGCCTAAAGGGGGCGAGCAGTACTTC CALSSDRPKGGEQYF
TRBJ2-7 TRBV4-1 . . 12 TGCGCCAGCAGCCAAAATGGAGGCGAGCAGTACTTC CASSQNGGEQYF
TRBJ2-3 TRBV7-8 . . 15 TGTGCCAGCAGCTTAGCGCACGCAGGGTTGGATACGCAGTATTTT CASSLAHAGLDTQYF
TRBJ2-2 TRBV4-3 many . 14 TGCGCCAGCAGCCGGTCCGAGGGCTCCGGGGAGCTGTTTTTT CASSRSEGSGELFF
TRBJ2-3 TRBV5-1 . . 16 TGCGCCAGCAGCCCAACCCCGACTCGATTCACAGATACGCAGTATTTT CASSPTPTRFTDTQYF
TRBJ1-1 TRBV10-3 . . 15 TGTGCCATCAGTGAGTGGGGGGGGTTGGAGACTGAAGCTTTCTTT CAISEWGGLETEAFF
TRBJ2-3 TRBV24-1 once . 13 TGTGCCACCACCGAAACGGGCACAGATACGCAGTATTTT CATTETGTDTQYF
TRBJ2-5 TRBV15 . TRBD1 15 TGTGCCACCAGCACCGGACAGGGACTTGGGGAGACCCAGTACTTC CATSTGQGLGETQYF
TRBJ2-3 TRBV4-1 few . 18 TGCGCCAGCAGCCTTATAAGACTGGGGGGACGGAGGGCAGATACGCAGTATTTT CASSLIRLGGRRADTQYF
TRBJ2-5 TRBV18 . TRBD2 19 TGTGCCAGCTCACCACGGCAGCCCAGCGGGGGGGAGATCGGGGAGACCCAGTACTTC CASSPRQPSGGEIGETQYF
TRBJ2-1 TRBV19 few TRBD2 19 TGTGCCAGTAGTATTACTAGCGGGGGGGCCGTGTCGGCCTACAATGAGCAGTTCTTC CASSITSGGAVSAYNEQFF
TRBJ2-5 TRBV5-4 few . 13 TGTGCCAGCAGCTCCGGACAGCAAGAGACCCAGTACTTC CASSSGQQETQYF
TRBJ2-3 TRBV5-1 . . 15 TGCGCCAGCAGCTTGGGGCAGGGGAAACCAGATACGCAGTATTTT CASSLGQGKPDTQYF
TRBJ2-7 TRBV7-2 . . 13 TGTGCCAGCAGCTCCTCTAGCGCTTACGAGCAGTACTTC CASSSSSAYEQYF
TRBJ2-5 TRBV30 once . 14 TGTGCCTGGAGTATCCCCGGGCCCCTACAGGCCCAGTACTTC CAWSIPGPLQAQYF
TRBJ2-1 TRBV4-1 . TRBD2 19 TGCGCCAGCAGCCAAGAAAAGTGGCGGGGGGGCTTTTCCTACAATGAGCAGTTCTTC CASSQEKWRGGFSYNEQFF
TRBJ2-1 TRBV7-2 . TRBD2 15 TGTGCCAGCAGCGCCGGACTAGCGGGGGGGATGGAGCAGTTCTTC CASSAGLAGGMEQFF
TRBJ1-1 TRBV2 once . 13 TGTGCCAGCAGACAGGGTCTTAGCACTGAAGCTTTCTTT CASRQGLSTEAFF
TRBJ2-3 TRBV7-9 . TRBD1 13 TGTGCCAGCACCGACAGGGGGGCAGATACGCAGTATTTT CASTDRGADTQYF
TRBJ2-5 TRBV5-4 few . 13 TGTGCCAGCAGCTTGGCCGAGGGCGAGACCCAGTACTTC CASSLAEGETQYF
TRBJ2-1 TRBV6-6 . TRBD2 15 TGTGCCAGCAGTTACACTAGCGGGGGGGGCACTGAGCAGTTCTTC CASSYTSGGGTEQFF
TRBJ2-3 TRBV9 . TRBD1 17 TGTGCCAGCAGCGGCTCCGCTCGGGACAGGGGACCAGATACGCAGTATTTT CASSGSARDRGPDTQYF
TRBJ1-1 TRBV9 . . 15 TGTGCCAGCAGCGTGTTCTTGGGAGGGGACACTGAAGCTTTCTTT CASSVFLGGDTEAFF
TRBJ1-2 TRBV19 . . 14 TGTGCCAGTTCCCCAGGGGCCCTTACCTATGGCTACACCTTC CASSPGALTYGYTF
TRBJ2-5 TRBV2 . . 11 TGTGCCAGCAGCAGGGATGAGACCCAGTACTTC CASSRDETQYF